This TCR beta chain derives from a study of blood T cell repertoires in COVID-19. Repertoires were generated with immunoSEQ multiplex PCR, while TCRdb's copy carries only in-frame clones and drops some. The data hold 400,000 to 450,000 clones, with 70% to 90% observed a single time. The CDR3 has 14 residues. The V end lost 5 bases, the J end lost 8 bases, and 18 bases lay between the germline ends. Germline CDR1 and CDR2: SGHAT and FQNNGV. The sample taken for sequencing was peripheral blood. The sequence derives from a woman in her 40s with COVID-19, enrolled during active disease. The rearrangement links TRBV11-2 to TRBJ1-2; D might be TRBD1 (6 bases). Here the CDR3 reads CASSRPTGNAGYTF. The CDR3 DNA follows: TGTGCCAGCAGCCGCCCTACAGGGAATGCCGGCTACACCTTC.